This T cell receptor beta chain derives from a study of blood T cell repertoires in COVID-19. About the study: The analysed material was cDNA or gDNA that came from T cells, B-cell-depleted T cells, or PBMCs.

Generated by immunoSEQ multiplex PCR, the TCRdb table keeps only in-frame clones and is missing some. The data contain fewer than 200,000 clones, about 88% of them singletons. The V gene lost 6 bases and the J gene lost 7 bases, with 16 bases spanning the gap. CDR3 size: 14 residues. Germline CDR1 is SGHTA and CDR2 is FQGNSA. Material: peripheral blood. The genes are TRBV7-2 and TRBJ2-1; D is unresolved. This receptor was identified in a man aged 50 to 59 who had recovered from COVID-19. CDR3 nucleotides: TGTGCCAGCAGACGCCCCTCATACGAGAATGAGCAGTTCTTC. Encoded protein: CASRRPSYENEQFF.